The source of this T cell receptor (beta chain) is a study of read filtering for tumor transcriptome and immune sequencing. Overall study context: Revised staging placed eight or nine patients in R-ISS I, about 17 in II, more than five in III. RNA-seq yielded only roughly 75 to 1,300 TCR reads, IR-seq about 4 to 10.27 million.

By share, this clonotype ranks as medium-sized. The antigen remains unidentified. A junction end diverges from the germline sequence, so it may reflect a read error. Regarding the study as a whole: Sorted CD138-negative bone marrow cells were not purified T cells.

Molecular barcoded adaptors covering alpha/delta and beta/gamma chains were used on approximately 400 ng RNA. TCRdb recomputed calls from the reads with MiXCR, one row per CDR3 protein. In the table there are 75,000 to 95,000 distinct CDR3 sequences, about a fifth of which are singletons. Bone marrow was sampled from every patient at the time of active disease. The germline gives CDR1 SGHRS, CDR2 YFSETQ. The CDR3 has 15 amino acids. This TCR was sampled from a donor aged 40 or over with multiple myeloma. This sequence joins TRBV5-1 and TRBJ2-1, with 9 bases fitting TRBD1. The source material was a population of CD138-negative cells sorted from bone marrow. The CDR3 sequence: CASSLGQGSYNEQFF. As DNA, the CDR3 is TGTGCCAGCAGCCTAGGACAGGGGTCCTACAATGAGCAGTTCTTC.